The entry below gives a single T cell receptor (beta chain) sequence along with its context. Its antigen is not known. At the DNA level, this CDR3 is encoded by other sequences in the same sample as well. The sample is drawn from a study of T cell clonotyping in hematopoietic cell transplantation. General observations from the study: Higher Inverse Simpson Index values in graft donor and pretransplant recipient predicted broader posttransplant TCR diversity.

CDR3 length equals 12 residues. V lost 4 bases and J 7 bases, leaving 9 bases between the germline ends. Germline V CDR1 and CDR2: SGHRS, YFSETQ. Sample time point: recipient sample about 28 days before transplant, after cytoreduction. Sequenced by immunoSEQ multiplex PCR; TCRdb stores in-frame clones only, minus some. Here the sample spans about 41,000 clones, about 85% being singletons. This TCR derives from a man aged 60 to 69 with acute myeloid leukemia. Some clones in this sample may be carry-over from other donors' samples. Sequences were derived from peripheral blood mononuclear cells, sampled before stem cell transplant. V is TRBV5-1 and J is TRBJ2-1; weak D call: TRBD1 (6 bases). The CDR3 nucleotides read TGCGCCAGCAGCCTACAGGGTAATGAGCAGTTCTTC. Protein product: CASSLQGNEQFF.